This T cell receptor (beta chain) is drawn from a study of technical replicates of blood from several donors (dated by TCRdb to the late 2010s). Receptor libraries were prepared by the immunoSEQ multiplex PCR assay. The table comes from immuneACCESS by way of TCRdb, which keeps in-frame sequences with V and J called. Part of the clones is missing from these tables; in studies checked, under half for an unresolved V gene and the rest for unknown reasons. Counted in this sample were over 55,000 clones; around 92% of them appeared once. About 3.7% of the sample is in the top ten clones. As concerns this clone: The antigen it binds to is not known. Base qualities are not at hand, and no much larger clone is one base apart.

The germline V gene (reference sequence) yields LNHNV for CDR1 and YYDKDF for CDR2. Cut back by 0 bases and 5 bases, the V and J ends lie 8 bases apart. There are 13 amino acids in the CDR3, from cysteine to phenylalanine inclusive. Only the CDR3 part of the read is kept: 39 bases, read in frame from the first base. Input material: PBMCs. The source is a human donor in good health. Some clones in this sample may be carry-over from other donors' samples. This chain is built from TRBV15 and TRBJ2-7; TRBD1 could be the D gene, as 5 bases match. The DNA sequence reads TGTGCCACCAGCAGAGACAGGGTCCACGAGCAGTACTTC. Its protein reads: CATSRDRVHEQYF. The entire variable domain, with the stretches around the CDR3 drawn from the reference TRBV15 and TRBJ2-7 proteins, is DAMVIQNPRYQVTQFGKPVTLSCSQTLNHNVMYWYQQKSSQAPKLLFHYYDKDFNNEADTPDNFQSRRPNTSFCFLDIRSPGLGDTAMYLCATSRDRVHEQYFGPGTRLTVT.